This T cell receptor (beta chain) was obtained from a study of blood T cell repertoires in COVID-19. About the research overall: From T cells, B-cell-depleted T cells, or PBMCs came the material, which was cDNA or gDNA.

In the original processing: Reference gene primer amplification in the assay estimated nucleated cell counts. Some clones are missing from TCRdb's copy, which holds only in-frame ones; the method was immunoSEQ multiplex PCR. V and J calls and clone size are those listed in that table; D and trimming were worked out from the DNA. The sample yields roughly 200,000 clones, more than 70% seen once. CDR3 size: 13 residues. With 1 base removed from V and 8 bases from J, the gap between germline ends came to 11 bases. CDR1 and CDR2 (germline): MDHEN, SYDVKM. The sequencing input was peripheral blood. This sequence joins TRBV28 and TRBJ1-2; the D is unclear. This TCR derives from a woman aged 55-69 years with acute or convalescent COVID-19. DNA for the CDR3: TGTGCCAGCAGTTTATCGGGTTCGGAGGGCTACACCTTC. This translates into CASSLSGSEGYTF.